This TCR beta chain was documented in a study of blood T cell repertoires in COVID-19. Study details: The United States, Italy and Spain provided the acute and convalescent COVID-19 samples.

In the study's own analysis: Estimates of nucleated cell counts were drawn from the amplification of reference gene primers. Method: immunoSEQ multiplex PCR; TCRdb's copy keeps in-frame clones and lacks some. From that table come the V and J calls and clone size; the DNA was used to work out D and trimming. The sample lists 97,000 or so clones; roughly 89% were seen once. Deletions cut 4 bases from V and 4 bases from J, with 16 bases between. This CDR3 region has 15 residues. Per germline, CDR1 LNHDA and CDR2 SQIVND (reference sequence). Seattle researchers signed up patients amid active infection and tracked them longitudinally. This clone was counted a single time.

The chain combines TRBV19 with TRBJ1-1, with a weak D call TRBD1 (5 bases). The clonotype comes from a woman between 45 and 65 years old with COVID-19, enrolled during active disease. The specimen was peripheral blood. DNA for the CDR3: TGTGCCAGTAGTACGGAGACAGCCCTCCCCACTGAAGCTTTCTTT. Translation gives CASSTETALPTEAFF. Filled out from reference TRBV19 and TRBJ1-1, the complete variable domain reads DGGITQSPKYLFRKEGQNVTLSCEQNLNHDAMYWYRQDPGQGLRLIYYSQIVNDFQKGDIAEGYSVSREKKESFPLTVTSAQKNPTAFYLCASSTETALPTEAFFGQGTRLTVV.